This T cell receptor (beta chain) was sequenced for a study of shared clonotypes between healthy human individuals. This table comes from immunoSEQ multiplex PCR, and its TCRdb copy is limited to in-frame clones, with some not included. The table has about 490,000 clones, 78% seen once. Germline V CDR1 and CDR2: SEHNR, FQNEAQ (reference sequence). The CDR3 length is 14 residues. The V and J ends lost 4 bases and 6 bases respectively, with 15 bases between them. This chain connects TRBV7-9 to TRBJ1-2; D is undetermined. This TCR derives from a woman between 40 and 50 years old in good health. Some clones in this sample may be carry-over from other donors' samples. Sequencing was done on a sample of PBMCs. CDR3 nucleotide sequence: TGTGCCAGCAGCTCTGCCGGGCGATGGGATGGCTACACCTTC. Residues: CASSSAGRWDGYTF.